The clone carrying this T cell receptor beta chain was seen once. The antigen is undetermined. Sequencing in the ViraFEST assay came after antigen-specific CD4+ T cells had been expanded with viral peptide pools, which were used to stimulate PBMC. Isolation of CD4+ T cells took place after about nine days of culture. None of these healthy vaccinees had been infected with SARS-CoV-2 before vaccination. In culture with around 9.1 IU/ml IL-2 and around 10 ug/ml peptides, PBMC were grown at roughly 2 million per well. This sample is part of a study of vaccination effects on CD4 cells after COVID-19. The germline V gene has CDR1 SGHNT and CDR2 YYREEE (reference sequence). CDR3 length: 13 residues. V lost 5 bases, J lost 5 bases, and 10 bases lay in between. Clones were read by immunoSEQ multiplex PCR, and TCRdb kept only the in-frame ones, dropping some. The table shows 35,000 to 40,000 clones, with less than 70% occurring only once.

The sequencing used CD4+ T cells from PBMCs cultured with HCoV-OC43 spike peptides, collected before COVID-19 vaccination. Sample subset: HCoV-OC43 spike overlapping peptide pool stimulation. V usage is TRBV5-4 and J usage is TRBJ1-4; no clear D gene. This clonotype was obtained from a human donor who received a COVID-19 vaccine. The CDR3 reads CASSARTNEKLFF. DNA of the CDR3: TGTGCCAGCAGTGCCAGAACCAATGAAAAACTGTTTTTT.